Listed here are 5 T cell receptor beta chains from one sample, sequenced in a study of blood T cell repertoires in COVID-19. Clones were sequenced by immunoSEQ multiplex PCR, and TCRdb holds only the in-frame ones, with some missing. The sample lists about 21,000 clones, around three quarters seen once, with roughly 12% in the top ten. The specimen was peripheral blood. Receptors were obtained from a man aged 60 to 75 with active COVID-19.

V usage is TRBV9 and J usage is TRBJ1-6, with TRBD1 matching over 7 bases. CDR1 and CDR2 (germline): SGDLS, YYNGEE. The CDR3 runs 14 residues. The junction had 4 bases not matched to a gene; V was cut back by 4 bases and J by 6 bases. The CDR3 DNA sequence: TGTGCCAGCAGCCCGCAGGGGGTTAATTCACCCCTCCACTTT. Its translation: CASSPQGVNSPLHF. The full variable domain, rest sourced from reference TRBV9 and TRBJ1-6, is DSGVTQTPKHLITATGQRVTLRCSPRSGDLSVYWYQQSLDQGLQFLIQYYNGEERAKGNILERFSAQQFPDLHSELNLSSLELGDSALYFCASSPQGVNSPLHFGNGTRLTVT.

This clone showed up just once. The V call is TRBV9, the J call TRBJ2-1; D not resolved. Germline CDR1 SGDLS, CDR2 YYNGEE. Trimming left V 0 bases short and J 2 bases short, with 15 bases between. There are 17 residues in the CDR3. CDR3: CASSVAETPTPYNEQFF. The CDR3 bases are TGTGCCAGCAGCGTAGCCGAGACTCCGACCCCCTACAATGAGCAGTTCTTC.

The CDR3 nucleotides read TGCAGCGTTAAACCACCGGGACAGAACACCGGGGAGCTGTTTTTT. Translating it yields CSVKPPGQNTGELFF. This sequence joins TRBV29-1 and TRBJ2-2, with D possibly being TRBD1 (6 bases). The germline CDR1 and CDR2 sequences are SQVTM and ANQGSEA. This CDR3 spans 15 amino acids. Between the trimmed V and J ends, which lost 5 bases and 1 base, there was a span of 14 bases.

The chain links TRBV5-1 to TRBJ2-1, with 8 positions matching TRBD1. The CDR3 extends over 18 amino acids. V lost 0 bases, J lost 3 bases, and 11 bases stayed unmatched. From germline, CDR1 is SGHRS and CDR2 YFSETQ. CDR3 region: CASSLGLLGTGHYNEQFF. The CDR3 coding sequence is TGCGCCAGCAGCTTGGGCCTATTGGGGACAGGACACTACAATGAGCAGTTCTTC.

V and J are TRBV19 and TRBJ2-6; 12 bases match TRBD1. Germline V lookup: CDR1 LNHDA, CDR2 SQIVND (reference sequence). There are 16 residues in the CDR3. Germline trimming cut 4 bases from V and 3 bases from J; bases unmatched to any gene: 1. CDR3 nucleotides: TGTGCCAGTAGTAGGGACAGGGGGCTTGGGGCCAACGTCCTGACTTTC. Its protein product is CASSRDRGLGANVLTF.